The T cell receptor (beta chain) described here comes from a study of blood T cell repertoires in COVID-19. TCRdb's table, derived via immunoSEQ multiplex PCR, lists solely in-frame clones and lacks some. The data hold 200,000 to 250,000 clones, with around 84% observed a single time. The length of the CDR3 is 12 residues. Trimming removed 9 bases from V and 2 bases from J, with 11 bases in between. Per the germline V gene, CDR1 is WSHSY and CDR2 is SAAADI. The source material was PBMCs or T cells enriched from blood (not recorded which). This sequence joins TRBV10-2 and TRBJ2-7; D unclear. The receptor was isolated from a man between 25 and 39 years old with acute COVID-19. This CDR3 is CASGQATYEQYF. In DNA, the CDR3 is TGCGCCAGTGGCCAGGCCACCTACGAGCAGTACTTC.